Listed here are 5 T cell receptor beta chains from one sample, sequenced in a study of human T cells and chemical hapten exposure (dated by TCRdb to about 2021). Reading the label with the study, this specimen's time point is: patch test 1, 2 weeks after DPC sensitization. The intended sense of this specimen's treatment or condition label: therapeutic diphenylcyclopropenone sensitization with weekly scalp DPC. Libraries were prepared through RACE. Sequencing was carried out with a NextSeq 500. Clones were called with MiXCR by TCRdb after fastp trimmed the public reads at Q25, and only in-frame beta chains were retained. Rows are combined by CDR3 protein, so each entry shows the most common genes and DNA. The sample profile shows about 100,000 distinct CDR3 sequences; 11% of them were found once. The top ten clones comprise roughly 3.2% of the sample. Sequenced here: whole blood, sampled in connection with sensitization to the hapten diphenylcyclopropenone (DPC). The origin of the receptors is a woman aged 40 to 50 with alopecia areata. Some clones in this sample may be carry-over from other donors' samples.

This clonotype turned up a few times. The chain joins TRBV4-1 to TRBJ2-7; D is unclear. Germline CDR1 reads MGHRA; CDR2 reads YSYEKL. V lost 0 bases to trimming and J lost 1 base, with 13 bases between them. The CDR3 has 16 amino acids. The CDR3 is CASSQDSRLESYEQYF. CDR3 sequence (DNA): TGCGCCAGCAGCCAAGATAGTCGACTGGAGTCCTACGAGCAGTACTTC.

The chain uses TRBV12-3 or TRBV12-4 and TRBJ1-4; 7 nucleotides match TRBD1. The trim removed 5 bases at V and 10 bases at J, leaving 10 bases unmatched. The CDR3 consists of 14 residues. CDR3 DNA sequence: TGTGCCAGCAGTCCTGGGGACAGCCCTTCAAAACTGTTTTTT. Translation gives CASSPGDSPSKLFF.

This clonotype was counted between two and nine times. The chain is built from TRBV5-1 and TRBJ1-6; 8 bases line up with TRBD1. The CDR3 sequence is 16 residues long. V dropped 4 bases and J dropped 7; count of bases not matched to a gene: 10. CDR1 is SGHRS and CDR2 is YFSETQ in the germline V gene. CDR3 nucleotide sequence: TGCGCCAGCAGCGGCCCTGGACAGGGAGACAATTCACCCCTCCACTTT. Translating gives CASSGPGQGDNSPLHF.

V and J are TRBV3-1 and TRBJ2-4, with D unresolved. The CDR3 runs 12 residues. Germline assignment: CDR1 LGHDT and CDR2 YNNKEL (reference sequence). Trimming cost V 4 bases and J 5 bases, with 6 bases left between them. The CDR3 loop is CASSPRENIQYF. CDR3 sequence (DNA): TGTGCCAGCAGCCCCCGGGAAAACATTCAGTACTTC.

Only a few counts were recorded for this clonotype. The CDR3 sequence is CASTQDPSGTTYNEQFF. Here the CDR3 DNA reads TGTGCCAGTACCCAGGATCCTAGCGGGACTACCTACAATGAGCAGTTCTTC. This chain links TRBV19 with TRBJ2-1, with 9 bases that match TRBD2. The germline gives CDR1 LNHDA, CDR2 SQIVND (reference sequence). V shed 7 bases and J 2 bases; nucleotides not matched to a gene: 12. The CDR3 has 17 residues. Complete variable domain (other parts from reference TRBV19 and TRBJ2-1): DGGITQSPKYLFRKEGQNVTLSCEQNLNHDAMYWYRQDPGQGLRLIYYSQIVNDFQKGDIAEGYSVSREKKESFPLTVTSAQKNPTAFYLCASTQDPSGTTYNEQFFGPGTRLTVL.